This TCR beta chain came from a study of CD8 T cells in ankylosing spondylitis. Study-level points and caveats: CD8+ by phenotype, disease-linked clones were relatively rare in peripheral blood. The study identified a TCR beta motif of roughly eight highly homologous variants that appeared characteristic of ankylosing spondylitis blood. Disease-linked clones reportedly showed significant enrichment in matched ankylosing spondylitis synovial fluid.

On this clonotype: Its antigen is currently unknown.

With molecular barcodes, quantitative 5'-RACE was used to make the TCR beta libraries. Each CDR3 protein gets one entry after TCRdb re-called the 5' RACE reads with MiXCR. The sample has fewer than 400,000 distinct CDR3 sequences; 20% to 25% are singletons. Sequencing was performed on blood, either unsorted or a sorted T cell fraction (not recorded which). The clonotype originates from a male donor with ankylosing spondylitis.

The CDR3 region is CASVSFGAAYTEAFF. CDR3 bases: TGTGCCAGCGTATCGTTTGGGGCTGCCTACACTGAAGCTTTCTTT. V and J are TRBV5-5 and TRBJ1-1; weak D call: TRBD1 (5 bases). V was trimmed by 7 bases and J by 3 bases, leaving 19 bases between them. The length of the CDR3 is 15 residues. Germline CDR1 and CDR2: SGHKS and YYEKEE (reference sequence).